The 20 T cell receptor beta chains below come from one sample, sequenced in a study of regulatory T cells in long-lasting Graves disease. Library construction for TCR beta used iRepertoire HTBI primers and Arm-PCR of CDR3 regions. TCRdb re-analysed the multiplex PCR reads in MiXCR, keeping a single row per CDR3 protein. The table includes approximately 350,000 distinct CDR3 sequences, approximately 12% detected once. The time point denotes: newly diagnosed GD, antithyroid drugs for less than 3 months. Researchers made the TCR library from RNA that was extracted from PBMCs. In addition, the sample was reused for a study of T cells in Graves' hyperthyroidism and ophthalmopathy.

Sequenced material: peripheral blood mononuclear cells (PBMCs), taken at new diagnosis, from a patient treated with antithyroid drugs. The source is a woman in her late teens or twenties with Graves disease.

A few counts support this clonotype. The J gene is TRBJ2-3, the V gene TRBV14, with TRBD2 identical over 8 bases. The V gene end was trimmed by 3 bases and the J gene end by 0 bases; junction bases not matched to a gene: 8. The CDR3 loop spans 17 amino acids. CDR1 is SGHDN and CDR2 is FVKESK in the germline V gene. The CDR3 loop reads CASSHYFSGTSTDTQYF. The CDR3 coding sequence is TGTGCCAGCAGCCACTATTTTAGCGGGACGAGCACAGATACGCAGTATTTT.

The V and J genes are TRBV7-9 and TRBJ1-1; D is perhaps TRBD1 (6 bases). With 5 bases removed from V and 3 bases from J, the gap between germline ends came to 13 bases. Germline V gives CDR1 SEHNR, CDR2 FQNEAQ (reference sequence). This CDR3 spans 14 amino acids. The CDR3 DNA reads TGTGCCAGCAGCGCCCGACGACAGGACACTGAAGCTTTCTTT. Translating it yields CASSARRQDTEAFF. Full variable domain (missing parts from reference TRBV7-9 and TRBJ1-1): DTGVSQNPRHKITKRGQNVTFRCDPISEHNRLYWYRQTLGQGPEFLTYFQNEAQLEKSRLLSDRFSAERPKGSFSTLEIQRTEQGDSAMYLCASSARRQDTEAFFGQGTRLTVV.

This clonotype was seen only once. A much larger clone is a single base away; this may be a read error. The rearrangement uses TRBV7-2 and TRBJ2-5, with 10 bases that match TRBD2. CDR1 is SGHTA, CDR2 FQGNSA, per germline. This CDR3 has 14 residues. The DNA of the CDR3 is TGTGGCAGCAGCTTAGCGGGGGGTGGGGAGACCCAGTACTTC. Its protein is CGSSLAGGGETQYF.

This clonotype was counted many times. The rearrangement joins TRBV11-2 to TRBJ2-1; 7 nucleotides align to TRBD2. V lost 2 bases to trimming and J lost 5 bases; unmatched junction nucleotides: 6. The germline V gene has CDR1 SGHAT and CDR2 FQNNGV. The CDR3 contains 15 residues. The CDR3 region is CASSLRNGGNNEQFF. CDR3 bases: TGTGCCAGCAGCTTAAGAAACGGGGGGAACAATGAGCAGTTCTTC.

Note on this clonotype: Germline and junction disagree at one end, which may indicate a read error. This rearrangement joins TRBV10-2 to TRBJ2-2; D might be TRBD2 (5 bases). CDR1 WSHSY and CDR2 SAAADI come from the germline V gene. The CDR3 covers 13 residues. The CDR3: CAGSVWRAGELFF. CDR3 bases: TGCGCCGGCAGTGTTTGGCGGGCCGGGGAGCTGTTTTTT.

This clonotype was counted once. With a far larger clone one base away, a read error is the likely cause. This chain links TRBV4-3 with TRBJ1-5; 7 bases map to TRBD1. This CDR3 comprises 14 residues. Germline CDR1 and CDR2: LGHNA and YSLEER. In nucleotides, the CDR3 is TGCGCCAGCAACCAAGGGGACAGAAATCAGCCCCAGCATTTT. This translates into CASNQGDRNQPQHF.

This clonotype has a count of ten or more. For the CDR3, the DNA is TGTGCCAGCAGTTTAATCTCTGGGTTGGTGACTGAAGCTTTCTTT. Protein product: CASSLISGLVTEAFF. This chain connects TRBV12-3 or TRBV12-4 to TRBJ1-1, with D hard to call. This CDR3 has 15 amino acids. Trimming removed 2 bases from V and 5 bases from J, with 15 bases in between.

This clonotype occurred many times. This chain uses TRBV7-3 with TRBJ2-3; D is possibly TRBD2 (6 bases). V lost 3 bases and J 1 base, leaving 11 bases between the germline ends. This CDR3 is 15 amino acids long. The germline CDR1 and CDR2 sequences are SGHTA and FQGTGA. CDR3 DNA sequence: TGTGCCAGCAGCTTGGAGCGGGTGGGCACAGATACGCAGTATTTT. Encoded protein: CASSLERVGTDTQYF. Based on the CDR3 plus reference TRBV7-3 and TRBJ2-3, the full variable domain is GAGVSQTPSNKVTEKGKYVELRCDPISGHTALYWYRQSLGQGPEFLIYFQGTGAADDSGLPNDRFFAVRPEGSVSTLKIQRTERGDSAVYLCASSLERVGTDTQYFGPGTRLTVL.

The V gene is TRBV6-5, the J gene TRBJ2-1, with D unresolved. V lost 4 bases, J lost 6 bases, and 13 bases lay in between. This CDR3 contains 14 residues. Germline V gene lookup returns CDR1 MNHEY and CDR2 SVGAGI. CDR3 coding DNA: TGTGCCAGCAGTTCCCGAGCCTTTATCAATGAGCAGTTCTTC. Amino acids: CASSSRAFINEQFF.

This clonotype was found many times. V and J are TRBV24-1 and TRBJ2-1, with 8 bases identical to TRBD1. The V gene's germline CDR1 is KGHDR and CDR2 SFDVKD. The V gene end was trimmed by 2 bases and the J gene end by 10 bases; junction bases not matched to a gene: 6. The CDR3 contains 14 residues. The CDR3 sequence: CATSDSDRAGEQFF. The CDR3 DNA sequence: TGTGCCACCAGTGATTCGGACAGGGCCGGAGAGCAGTTCTTC.

Only a few counts were recorded for this clonotype. At one of its ends the junction is not consistent with the germline gene, which may arise from a read error. Written as DNA, the CDR3 is TGTGCCAGCAGCTTAGCATCACCCCGGGGGGCCTTT. Translated, it gives CASSLASPRGAF. The chain uses TRBV7-9 and TRBJ1-1; tentative D call: TRBD1 (6 bases). This CDR3 has 12 residues. CDR1 SEHNR and CDR2 FQNEAQ come from the germline V gene (reference sequence).

The chain combines TRBV20-1 with TRBJ1-6; the match to TRBD1 covers 8 bases. Germline assignment: CDR1 DFQATT and CDR2 SNEGSKA (reference sequence). The CDR3 covers 19 residues. V dropped 0 bases and J dropped 0; count of bases not matched to a gene: 10. The CDR3 loop reads CSARDSGRGLTSYNSPLHF. The CDR3 DNA reads as TGCAGTGCTAGAGATAGCGGCAGGGGGCTTACCTCCTATAATTCACCCCTCCACTTT.

Only a few counts were recorded for this clonotype. The CDR3 region has the DNA TGCGCCAGCAGCCAAGATCGGAGGCAACAAGACACTGAAGCTTTCTTT. Its protein product is CASSQDRRQQDTEAFF. The genes are TRBV4-3 and TRBJ1-1, with D hard to call. V gave up 0 bases and J gave up 3 bases, with 14 bases separating them. Germline-derived CDR1 and CDR2 are LGHNA and YSLEER. CDR3 length: 16 residues.

This clonotype occurred many times. This rearrangement joins TRBV24-1 to TRBJ2-3; 9 positions agree with TRBD2. The CDR3 is 17 residues long. V lost 4 bases and J lost 4; bases outside the gene matches: 11. Per the germline V gene, CDR1 is KGHDR and CDR2 is SFDVKD. The CDR3 here is CATSDYPLAGVADTQYF. CDR3 DNA: TGTGCCACCAGTGACTATCCTTTAGCGGGAGTGGCAGATACGCAGTATTTT.

This clonotype showed up many times. The CDR3 loop is CSVLGQMNTEAFF. CDR3 sequence (DNA): TGCAGCGTTCTTGGACAGATGAACACTGAAGCTTTCTTT. The chain carries TRBV29-1 and TRBJ1-1; perhaps TRBD1 as D (6 bases). CDR1 and CDR2 from the germline V gene are SQVTM and ANQGSEA. The V end was cut by 5 bases, the J end by 0 bases, with 10 bases between. The CDR3 is 13 residues long.

At least ten counts were recorded for this clonotype. This chain connects TRBV7-9 to TRBJ1-1; D not certain. There are 14 residues in the CDR3. Trimming took 11 bases from V and 5 from J, leaving 21 bases between them. Germline V gives CDR1 SEHNR, CDR2 FQNEAQ (reference sequence). Here the CDR3 reads CASHRPPRWTEAFF. CDR3 nucleotides: TGTGCCTCACATCGACCCCCCAGGTGGACTGAAGCTTTCTTT.

In its sample, this clonotype was seen many times. The chain links TRBV3-1 to TRBJ2-1; 7 bases match TRBD2. CDR1 and CDR2 (germline): LGHDT, YNNKEL (reference sequence). With V trimmed by 2 bases and J by 1 base, 8 bases remained unmatched. This CDR3 has 17 residues. As DNA, the CDR3 is TGTGCCAGCAGCCAATTTAGGGGACTAATTTCCTACAATGAGCAGTTCTTC. It is translated as CASSQFRGLISYNEQFF.

This clonotype was recorded many times. V usage is TRBV6-1 and J usage is TRBJ1-2; D is ambiguous. The ends were cut back, 10 bases at V and 2 bases at J, with 17 bases in the middle. Germline CDR1 and CDR2: MNHNS and SASEGT. The CDR3 is 14 residues long. In DNA, the CDR3 is TGTGCCACCGGGTGGCTGCTCGGGAACTATGGCTACACCTTC. Its translation is CATGWLLGNYGYTF.

This clonotype came up many times. The junction departs from the called germline gene at one end, perhaps through a read error. The V and J genes are TRBV7-9 and TRBJ1-4; D might be TRBD1 (5 bases). The CDR3 has 16 amino acids. Germline CDR1 SEHNR, CDR2 FQNEAQ (reference sequence). The CDR3 loop is CASSLVVGGPNEKLFF. As DNA, the CDR3 is TGTGCCAGCAGCTTAGTCGTCGGGGGTCCTAATGAAAAACTGTTCTTT.

This clonotype has at least ten counts. The chain combines TRBV27 with TRBJ1-5, with D perhaps matching TRBD1 (5 bases). This CDR3 is 15 amino acids long. Germline CDR1 MNHEY, CDR2 SMNVEV (reference sequence). The ends were cut back, 3 bases at V and 7 bases at J, with 16 bases in the middle. CDR3 nucleotides: TGTGCCAGCAGTTTGGGGCCAGGGTTAGGACAGCCCCAGCATTTT. Translated, it gives CASSLGPGLGQPQHF.